The rows below give T cell receptor beta chains drawn from one sample of a study of shared clonotypes between healthy human individuals. Repertoires were generated with immunoSEQ multiplex PCR, while TCRdb's copy carries only in-frame clones and drops some. The table lists hundreds of thousands of clones, roughly 97% of them singletons. The specimen sequenced was naive CD4+ T cells sorted from blood. These receptors were taken from a young woman in good health. Each CDR3 is given with its conserved first and last residue. Each record gives: CDR3 protein, CDR3 DNA, clone size, CDR3 length, D gene, V gene, J gene. D genes are given only for firm matches. For some rows the clone size is stated as once, few or many, or as a class when expanded; others skip it.

CASSLDRVEKLFF,TGCGCCAGCAGCTTGGACAGGGTTGAAAAACTGTTTTTT,-,13,-,TRBV5-1,TRBJ1-4
CASSQVGSSYEQYF,TGCGCCAGCAGCCAAGTTGGGAGCTCCTACGAGCAGTACTTC,-,14,-,TRBV4-1,TRBJ2-7
CASTPGTSLASGYEQYF,TGTGCCAGCACCCCCGGGACTTCATTAGCTTCCGGGTACGAGCAGTACTTC,-,17,-,TRBV27,TRBJ2-7
CATNKYPRGSYEQYF,TGTGCCACCAACAAGTACCCGAGGGGTTCCTACGAGCAGTACTTC,once,15,-,TRBV15,TRBJ2-7
CASSPTQMKGEKLFF,TGTGCCAGCTCACCAACTCAGATGAAGGGTGAAAAACTGTTTTTT,-,15,-,TRBV18,TRBJ1-4
CASSLAGQISNQPQHF,TGTGCCAGCAGCTTGGCAGGACAGATTAGCAATCAGCCCCAGCATTTT,once,16,-,TRBV5-6,TRBJ1-5
CASSPQTGRNEQFF,TGTGCCAGCTCACCACAGACAGGGAGAAATGAGCAGTTCTTC,once,14,TRBD1,TRBV18,TRBJ2-1
CASSQEPQGVYEQYF,TGTGCCAGCAGCCAAGAACCGCAGGGGGTTTACGAGCAGTACTTC,-,15,TRBD1,TRBV4-2,TRBJ2-7
CASSPRTSGTHEQYF,TGTGCCAGCAGCCCCCGGACTAGCGGGACCCACGAGCAGTACTTC,-,15,TRBD2,TRBV5-8,TRBJ2-7
CASSLGWRGTDTQYF,TGTGCCAGCAGTTTAGGGTGGCGGGGCACAGATACGCAGTATTTT,-,15,-,TRBV9,TRBJ2-3
CATRGGRHEQYF,TGTGCCACCCGGGGCGGGAGGCACGAGCAGTACTTC,-,12,TRBD2,TRBV28,TRBJ2-7
CASNPQGLTDTQYF,TGTGCCAGCAATCCACAGGGTTTGACAGATACGCAGTATTTT,-,14,-,TRBV28,TRBJ2-3
CASSSATGQETQYF,TGTGCCAGCAGCTCAGCGACAGGCCAAGAGACCCAGTACTTC,-,14,-,TRBV5-4,TRBJ2-5
CASSSWSEQYF,TGTGCCAGCAGCTCCTGGAGCGAGCAGTACTTC,-,11,-,TRBV5-6,TRBJ2-7
CASSLKWTGPEAFF,TGTGCCAGCAGCTTAAAATGGACAGGGCCTGAAGCTTTCTTT,-,14,TRBD1,TRBV11-2,TRBJ1-1
CASSRGQDHYEQYF,TGCGCCAGCAGCCGGGGACAGGATCACTACGAGCAGTACTTC,-,14,TRBD1,TRBV4-1,TRBJ2-7
CASSSPGTVQYF,TGTGCCAGCTCGTCCCCCGGGACAGTTCAGTATTTT,-,12,TRBD1,TRBV18,TRBJ2-3
CASFIAGVTGELFF,TGTGCCAGCTTTATAGCGGGAGTCACCGGGGAGCTGTTTTTT,-,14,TRBD2,TRBV5-5,TRBJ2-2
CASSKVLVGQPQHF,TGTGCCAGTAGTAAAGTTTTGGTAGGCCAGCCCCAGCATTTT,-,14,-,TRBV19,TRBJ1-5
CASSSLLAGGPWGEQFF,TGTGCCAGCAGTTCCCTACTAGCGGGAGGGCCTTGGGGTGAGCAGTTCTTC,-,17,TRBD2,TRBV28,TRBJ2-1
CVTGGLVPTYEQYF,TGTGTCACAGGGGGTTTGGTTCCAACCTACGAGCAGTACTTC,once,14,TRBD1,TRBV28,TRBJ2-7
CASSSLSAGGYEQYF,TGTGCCAGCAGTTCCCTGTCGGCGGGGGGCTACGAGCAGTACTTC,-,15,TRBD2,TRBV27,TRBJ2-7
CASSSGSFGEQFF,TGTGCCAGCAGTAGCGGGAGTTTCGGTGAGCAGTTCTTC,-,13,TRBD2,TRBV6-5,TRBJ2-1
CASSSDKRDSSPLHF,TGTGCCAGCAGTTCCGACAAACGGGATAGTTCACCCCTCCACTTT,-,15,-,TRBV28,TRBJ1-6
CASKRASRDTGELFF,TGTGCCAGTAAAAGGGCTAGCAGAGACACCGGGGAGCTGTTTTTT,-,15,-,TRBV19,TRBJ2-2
CASSSLRGGNTIYF,TGTGCCAGCAGCTCCCTCCGCGGGGGAAACACCATATATTTT,-,14,-,TRBV11-2,TRBJ1-3
CASGGAVSSYNEQFF,TGTGCCAGCGGGGGGGCTGTCAGCTCCTACAATGAGCAGTTCTTC,once,15,-,TRBV2,TRBJ2-1
CASIGKRDNEQFF,TGTGCCAGTATCGGGAAAAGGGACAATGAGCAGTTCTTC,-,13,-,TRBV19,TRBJ2-1
CASTLGASYNEQFF,TGTGCCAGCACTCTGGGCGCTTCCTACAATGAGCAGTTCTTC,-,14,-,TRBV25-1,TRBJ2-1
CASSPAETSYNEQFF,TGTGCCAGCAGCCCCGCGGAGACCTCCTACAATGAGCAGTTCTTC,once,15,-,TRBV4-2,TRBJ2-1
CASSMGGYGYTF,TGTGCCAGCAGTATGGGGGGCTATGGCTACACCTTC,-,12,-,TRBV28,TRBJ1-2
CASSGGRRNNEQFF,TGTGCCAGTAGTGGCGGGAGGAGGAACAATGAGCAGTTCTTC,few,14,TRBD2,TRBV19,TRBJ2-1
CASSHSGRGVYYEQYF,TGTGCCAGCAGCCATAGCGGGAGAGGGGTATACTACGAGCAGTACTTC,-,16,TRBD2,TRBV5-4,TRBJ2-7
CASSYSADRSSYEQYF,TGTGCCAGCAGTTACTCCGCGGACAGGTCCTCCTACGAGCAGTACTTC,-,16,TRBD1,TRBV6-6,TRBJ2-7
CASSLRQVDGYTF,TGTGCCAGCAGTCTCAGACAGGTTGATGGCTACACCTTC,-,13,-,TRBV28,TRBJ1-2
CASSAGLAEFTDTQYF,TGTGCCAGCAGTGCCGGACTAGCGGAGTTCACAGATACGCAGTATTTT,-,16,TRBD2,TRBV6-1,TRBJ2-3
CASSVRTGANQPQHF,TGTGCCAGCAGTGTCCGGACAGGGGCCAATCAGCCCCAGCATTTT,-,15,TRBD1,TRBV28,TRBJ1-5
CASSGRSNQPQHF,TGTGCCAGCAGCGGACGGTCTAATCAGCCCCAGCATTTT,once,13,-,TRBV7-8,TRBJ1-5
CASIGLAGSLNEQFF,TGTGCCAGCATAGGACTAGCGGGATCTCTCAATGAGCAGTTCTTC,-,15,TRBD2,TRBV2,TRBJ2-1
CASSEGLAVYNEQFF,TGTGCCAGCAGTGAAGGACTAGCGGTCTACAATGAGCAGTTCTTC,once,15,TRBD2,TRBV6-1,TRBJ2-1
CASSFGGSSPLHF,TGTGCCAGCAGTTTTGGGGGGAGTTCACCCCTCCACTTT,-,13,-,TRBV28,TRBJ1-6
CASSLAGTSGPQVTQYF,TGTGCCAGCAGCTTAGCCGGGACTAGCGGTCCACAGGTTACGCAGTATTTT,-,17,TRBD2,TRBV7-8,TRBJ2-3
CASRPARDRGFFTYEQYF,TGTGCCAGCAGACCTGCCCGGGACAGGGGGTTCTTTACCTACGAGCAGTACTTC,-,18,TRBD1,TRBV5-6,TRBJ2-7
CASSLDFTGELFF,TGTGCCAGCAGCTTAGATTTCACCGGGGAGCTGTTTTTT,-,13,-,TRBV11-2,TRBJ2-2
CASTAGPGANVLTF,TGTGCCAGCACCGCGGGTCCTGGGGCCAACGTCCTGACTTTC,-,14,-,TRBV28,TRBJ2-6
CAWSAGQGIYEQYF,TGTGCCTGGAGTGCCGGACAGGGGATCTACGAGCAGTACTTC,once,14,TRBD1,TRBV30,TRBJ2-7
CASSLASGGQSPLHF,TGTGCCAGCAGCTTGGCGTCAGGGGGCCAGTCACCCCTCCACTTT,-,15,TRBD1,TRBV5-8,TRBJ1-6
CAWSTPPTNEKLFF,TGTGCCTGGAGCACCCCCCCAACTAATGAAAAACTGTTTTTT,-,14,-,TRBV30,TRBJ1-4
CASSPNWGRTSTDTQYF,TGTGCCAGCAGCCCCAATTGGGGACGGACCAGCACAGATACGCAGTATTTT,-,17,-,TRBV5-4,TRBJ2-3
CASSTGGTSYNEQFF,TGTGCCAGCTCAACAGGGGGGACCTCCTACAATGAGCAGTTCTTC,-,15,TRBD1,TRBV28,TRBJ2-1
CSVSGEDGYTF,TGCAGTGTCTCAGGGGAGGATGGCTACACCTTC,-,11,-,TRBV20-1,TRBJ1-2
CATSKGTGNYGYTF,TGTGCCACCAGCAAGGGGACGGGGAACTATGGCTACACCTTC,few,14,-,TRBV15,TRBJ1-2